The rows below give T cell receptor beta chains drawn from one sample of a study of shared clonotypes between healthy human individuals. The repertoire was sequenced with immunoSEQ multiplex PCR; TCRdb's copy has only in-frame clones and lacks some. The sample holds about 1,800,000 clones, about 94% seen once. The sequencing input was naive CD8+ T cells sorted from blood. The receptors were gathered from a man between 18 and 29 years old in good health. Both conserved end residues are part of each CDR3. A D gene is named only where the DNA matches it firmly. Not all rows give a size; the values are once, few, many and, for expanded clones, a class.

size	V	J	D	CDR3	DNA
-	TRBV5-1	TRBJ1-2	-	CASSLEARTAYYGYTF	TGCGCCAGCAGCCTGGAGGCCCGGACAGCTTACTATGGCTACACCTTC
-	TRBV19	TRBJ2-7	-	CASSIGGNAYEQYF	TGTGCCAGTAGTATAGGAGGAAACGCATACGAGCAGTACTTC
-	TRBV28	TRBJ2-7	TRBD2	CATSLAGGSYEQYF	TGTGCCACCTCCCTGGCGGGGGGCAGCTACGAGCAGTACTTC
once	TRBV7-9	TRBJ1-1	-	CASSLVLQYTEAFF	TGTGCCAGCAGCTTAGTACTCCAGTACACTGAAGCTTTCTTT
-	TRBV5-1	TRBJ2-7	TRBD2	CASSPYGGSGGTYEQYF	TGCGCCAGCAGCCCCTACGGGGGAAGCGGGGGGACCTACGAGCAGTACTTC
-	TRBV14	TRBJ2-3	-	CASSQERGTDQQYF	TGTGCCAGCAGCCAAGAAAGAGGAACAGACCAGCAGTATTTT
-	TRBV7-9	TRBJ2-7	-	CASSYRDEQYF	TGTGCCAGCAGCTATAGGGACGAGCAGTACTTC
-	TRBV2	TRBJ2-1	-	CASSVGRYNEQFF	TGTGCCAGCAGTGTTGGCCGTTACAATGAGCAGTTCTTC
once	TRBV11-2	TRBJ2-1	TRBD2	CASSPGLADYNEQFF	TGTGCCAGCAGCCCCGGACTAGCGGACTACAATGAGCAGTTCTTC
once	TRBV11-2	TRBJ1-3	TRBD1	CASSLEYQGARNTIYF	TGTGCCAGCAGCTTAGAATATCAGGGGGCGAGAAACACCATATATTTT
-	TRBV14	TRBJ2-1	-	CASRDGGTSYNEQFF	TGTGCCAGCAGAGACGGGGGCACCTCCTACAATGAGCAGTTCTTC
-	TRBV14	TRBJ2-3	-	CASRYTGQGDTQYF	TGTGCCAGCAGATACACAGGGCAAGGAGATACGCAGTATTTT
-	TRBV19	TRBJ2-7	-	CASSPQGGLGSSEQYF	TGTGCCAGTAGTCCCCAAGGGGGGCTGGGGTCGTCCGAGCAGTACTTC
-	TRBV7-2	TRBJ2-5	TRBD2	CASSPGGEETQYF	TGTGCCAGCAGCCCCGGGGGGGAAGAGACCCAGTACTTC
-	TRBV4-1	TRBJ2-3	TRBD2	CASSTPTSADTQYF	TGCGCCAGCAGCACTCCTACTAGCGCAGATACGCAGTATTTT